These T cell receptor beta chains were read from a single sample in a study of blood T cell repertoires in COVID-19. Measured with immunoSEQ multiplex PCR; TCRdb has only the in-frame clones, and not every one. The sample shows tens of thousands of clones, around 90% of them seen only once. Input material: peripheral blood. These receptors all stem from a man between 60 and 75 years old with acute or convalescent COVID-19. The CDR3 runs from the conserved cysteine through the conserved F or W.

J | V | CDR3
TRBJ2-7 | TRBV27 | CASSLYRAYEQYF
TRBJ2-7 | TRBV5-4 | CASSLFQGASYEQYF
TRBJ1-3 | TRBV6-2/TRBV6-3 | CASSYGVLISSGNTIYF
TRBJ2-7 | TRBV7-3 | CASSPYGGAVDEQYF
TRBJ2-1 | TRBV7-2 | CASSLVGSGWSYNEQFF
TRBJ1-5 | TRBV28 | CASSSGNQPQHF
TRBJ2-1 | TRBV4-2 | CASSQETSGQSSYNEQFF
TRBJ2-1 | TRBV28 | CASSSTLRDEQFF
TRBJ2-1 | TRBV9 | CASGQGTPHNEQFF
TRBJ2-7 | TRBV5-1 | CASSLGQGVYEQYF
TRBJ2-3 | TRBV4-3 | CASSTREGTDTQYF
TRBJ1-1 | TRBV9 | CASSVERGRTTEAFF
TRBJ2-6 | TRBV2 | CASSQAGTSGANVLTF
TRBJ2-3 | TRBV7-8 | CASSEQGQGTDTQYF
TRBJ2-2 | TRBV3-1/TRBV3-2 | CASSQIRGNTGELFF
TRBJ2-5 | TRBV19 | CASSMNAGVETQYF
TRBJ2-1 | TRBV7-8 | CASSAYQGTSGGIGNEQFF
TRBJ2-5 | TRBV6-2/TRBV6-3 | CASSYGNRVVSETQYF
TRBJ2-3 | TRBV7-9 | CASSFGMTETDTQYF
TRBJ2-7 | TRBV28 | CASTPGGPYEQYF
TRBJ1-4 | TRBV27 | CASSDRPGGTNEKLFF
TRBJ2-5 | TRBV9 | CASSVAGHQETQYF
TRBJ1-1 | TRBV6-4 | CASSDSSENTEAFF
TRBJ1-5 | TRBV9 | CASSLLGGPQPQHF
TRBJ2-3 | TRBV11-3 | CASSLKGAGGLTDTQYF
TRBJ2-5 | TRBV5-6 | CASQGWEETQYF
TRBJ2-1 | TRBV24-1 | CATSRLDGNEQFF
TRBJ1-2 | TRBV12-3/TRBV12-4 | CASTRTVAYGYTF
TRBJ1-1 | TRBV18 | CASSPGSGEAFF
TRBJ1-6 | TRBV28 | CASRNTGDSPLHF
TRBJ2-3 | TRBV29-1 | CSADWTSTDTQYF
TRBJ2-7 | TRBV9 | CASSVGQGTYEQYF
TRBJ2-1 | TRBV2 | CASSQRTSGSEQFF
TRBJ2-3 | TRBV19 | CASSSLAGAGPHTDTQYF
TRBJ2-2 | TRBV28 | CASTLSQGNTGELFF
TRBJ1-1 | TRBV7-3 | CASSYSGTGVNTEAFF
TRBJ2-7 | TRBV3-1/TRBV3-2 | CASSFTGAYEQYF
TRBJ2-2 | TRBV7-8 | CASSLALAGVGGELFF
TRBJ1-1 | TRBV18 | CASSPQGTKNTEAFF
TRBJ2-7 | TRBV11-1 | CASSFRRFAPYEQYF
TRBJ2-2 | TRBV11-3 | CASSLDRRQGPNTGELFF
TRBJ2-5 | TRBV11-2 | CASSYRDRGRGETQYF
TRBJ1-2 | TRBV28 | CASRTRTGVGGYTF
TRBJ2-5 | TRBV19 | CASSVGRRETQYF
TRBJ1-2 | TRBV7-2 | CASSRDRVANYGYTF
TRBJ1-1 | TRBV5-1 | CASSSGQASNEAFF
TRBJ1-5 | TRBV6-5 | CASSTLTGAQHF
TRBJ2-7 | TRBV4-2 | CASSQARDRYEQYF
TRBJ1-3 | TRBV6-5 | CASRQGAGNTIYF
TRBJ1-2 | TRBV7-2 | CASSLVSGAFYGYTF
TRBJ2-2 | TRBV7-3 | CASSLKEGAGGPSTGELFF
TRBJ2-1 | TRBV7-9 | CASSLLAGGNEQFF
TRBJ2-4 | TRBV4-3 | CASSLSRAGTGKNIQYF
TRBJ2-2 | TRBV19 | CASSIQGANGELFF
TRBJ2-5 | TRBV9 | CASSVTPRETQYF
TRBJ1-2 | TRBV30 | CAWSVEESGGYTF
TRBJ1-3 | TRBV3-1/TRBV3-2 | CASSQDRAPRGGNTIYF
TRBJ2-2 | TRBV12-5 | CASGSGQGNTGELFF
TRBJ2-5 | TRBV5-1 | CASSLGQLTQETQYF